The clone carrying this T cell receptor beta chain was picked up a small number of times. The antigen remains undetermined. The source of the sample is a study of T cell clonality in common variable immunodeficiency. Points from the study as a whole: Fewer deletions and N-nucleotide insertions were reportedly seen in common variable immunodeficiency TCR beta sequences. Fewer TCRbeta clones were shared among CVID subjects than controls. Patient heterogeneity in the CVID cohort limited correlations between repertoire features and clinical complications.

Profiled with immunoSEQ multiplex PCR; TCRdb holds only in-frame clones, not every one. The sample holds under 40,000 clones, and no clone turns up only once. For at least one year, all CVID subjects received replacement immunoglobulin. Source material: peripheral blood mononuclear cells. This TCR derives from a human donor with common variable immunodeficiency.

The part of the CDR3 DNA that was read is TGTGCCAGCCGAACAAACAGGGTAGGGGTCTATGGC. Its protein is CASRTNRVGVYG. The complete CDR3 protein is CASRTNRVGVYGYTF. This chain links TRBV19 with TRBJ1-2; D possibly corresponds to TRBD1 (6 bases). The read ends 3 residues shy of where the CDR3 ends; the end is completed using the germline J gene. Trimming took 9 bases from V and 4 from J, leaving 21 bases between them. In germline, CDR1 is LNHDA, CDR2 SQIVND (reference sequence). The CDR3 length is 15 residues.